A single sample gave rise to the 5 T cell receptor beta chains below, sequenced in a study of CD8 T cells in ankylosing spondylitis (dated 2017 in TCRdb). The full study reports these points: A TCR beta motif made up of seven or eight highly homologous amino acid variants appeared to be characteristic of blood from ankylosing spondylitis patients.

The library was obtained by 5' RACE. Sequencing was performed on an Illumina HiSeq 2500. TCRdb reran the public reads through fastp at Q25 and MiXCR, keeping productive beta chains. Each entry merges the rows of one CDR3 protein and shows their most common DNA and genes. This sample gives fewer than 500,000 distinct CDR3 sequences in total; about 24% of them show up just once. Over 0.8% of the sample is held by the ten biggest clonotypes. These receptors' targets are unknown. Sample: blood, either unsorted or a sorted T cell fraction (not recorded which). These receptors came from a male donor with ankylosing spondylitis.

V is TRBV30 and J is TRBJ2-1; 10 bases are shared with TRBD2. CDR1 and CDR2 (germline): GTSNPN, SVGIG (reference sequence). V lost 0 bases and J lost 0; bases outside the gene matches: 5. There are 17 residues in the CDR3. CDR3 region: CAWSVLAGMSSYNEQFF. As DNA, the CDR3 is TGTGCCTGGAGTGTACTAGCGGGAATGAGCTCCTACAATGAGCAGTTCTTC.

Only a few counts were recorded for this clonotype. This chain connects TRBV12-3 or TRBV12-4 to TRBJ2-3; 9 bases align to TRBD2. This CDR3 has 14 amino acids. Unmatched junction bases numbered 6, after V lost 7 bases and J lost 4 bases. CDR3 bases: TGTGCCAGCACTCCGGGACTAGCCTCAGATACGCAGTATTTT. Translating it yields CASTPGLASDTQYF.

V gene TRBV20-1 combines with J gene TRBJ1-5, with a tentative D call TRBD1 (6 bases). The CDR3 runs to 14 residues. Germline V CDR1 and CDR2: DFQATT, SNEGSKA (reference sequence). The ends were cut back, 5 bases at V and 4 bases at J, with 15 bases in the middle. This CDR3 is CSAGGGLGNQPQHF. DNA of the CDR3: TGCAGTGCTGGGGGGGGGCTCGGGAATCAGCCCCAGCATTTT.

This chain links TRBV11-2 with TRBJ2-3; TRBD2 aligns across 10 bases. Germline V gene sequence: CDR1 SGHAT, CDR2 FQNNGV. J lost 4 bases, V lost 5 bases, and 9 bases had no gene match. This CDR3 has 16 residues. CDR3 coding DNA: TGTGCCAGCAGCGTAACTAGCGGGATTGGTGCAGATACGCAGTATTTT. Its protein is CASSVTSGIGADTQYF.

This clonotype was found a few times. The chain uses TRBV7-9 and TRBJ2-7; D may correspond to TRBD1 or TRBD2 (5 bases each). The CDR3 covers 16 residues. The ends were cut back, 5 bases at V and 5 bases at J, with 22 bases in the middle. The germline V gene has CDR1 SEHNR and CDR2 FQNEAQ (reference sequence). CDR3 sequence (DNA): TGTGCCAGCAGCCCCGTGGCAGGGAGTCGGTCTAACGAGCAGTACTTC. Its protein product is CASSPVAGSRSNEQYF.